These 32 T cell receptor beta chains were all obtained from the same sample, sequenced in a study of regulatory T cells in long-lasting Graves disease (dated by TCRdb to the early 2020s). This specimen's time point label, per the study, means: persistent/refractory GD, antithyroid drugs over 5 years with positive TRAb. For both TCR sequencing and RNA sequencing, RNA was extracted from PBMCs using TRIzol. Libraries came from multiplex PCR. The reads were generated on an Illumina HiSeq 4000. iRepertoire HTBI primers and Arm-PCR amplification of CDR3 regions were used to construct TCR beta libraries. The public sequencing data were trimmed at Q25 with fastp and processed into clonotypes with MiXCR by TCRdb, which kept only in-frame beta chains. CDR3 protein duplicates are merged, each entry listing the most common genes and DNA. A total of some 450,000 distinct CDR3 sequences appear in this sample, 20% to 30% of them only once. The biggest ten clones account for roughly 26% of the sample.

Sequencing used peripheral blood mononuclear cells (PBMCs), obtained when the disease was refractory, from a patient treated with antithyroid drugs. Receptors were obtained from a female donor with Graves disease.

This clonotype was picked up many times. V is TRBV12-3 or TRBV12-4 and J is TRBJ2-5; D remains unclear. The CDR3 totals 14 residues. V lost 2 bases and J lost 2, with 9 bases in between. The CDR3 spells CASSLKTGQETQYF. In DNA form, the CDR3 reads TGTGCCAGCAGTTTAAAGACCGGTCAAGAGACCCAGTACTTC.

There are a few counts of this clonotype. The chain uses TRBV3-1 and TRBJ2-7, with a possible D match to TRBD2 (6 bases). Germline V gives CDR1 LGHDT, CDR2 YNNKEL (reference sequence). The V end lost 2 bases, the J end lost 5 bases, and 16 bases lay between the germline ends. The CDR3 loop spans 15 amino acids. CDR3 DNA: TGTGCCAGCAGCCAACCCACCGGGACTGGCCACGAGCAGTACTTC. This translates into CASSQPTGTGHEQYF.

This sequence joins TRBV11-2 and TRBJ2-2; D may match TRBD1 or TRBD2 (5 bases each). CDR3 length: 14 residues. CDR1 and CDR2 from the germline V gene are SGHAT and FQNNGV. Trimming cost V 3 bases and J 4 bases, with 9 bases left between them. CDR3 sequence reads: CASSFRDLTGELFF. CDR3 nucleotides: TGTGCCAGCAGCTTTCGGGACCTCACCGGGGAGCTGTTTTTT.

The chain employs TRBV6-2 or TRBV6-3 and TRBJ2-7; tentatively, D is TRBD1 or TRBD2 (5 bases each). V lost 6 bases to trimming and J lost 3 bases, with 21 bases between them. Per germline, CDR1 MNHEY and CDR2 SVGEGT. This CDR3 contains 16 residues. The CDR3 region is CASRPAPPGDHYEQYF. In DNA form, the CDR3 reads TGTGCCAGCAGGCCCGCACCCCCCGGGGACCACTACGAGCAGTACTTC.

This clonotype came up many times. This chain joins TRBV20-1 and TRBJ2-5, with D possibly matching TRBD2 (6 bases). The CDR3 contains 12 residues. V lost 5 bases and J lost 0, with 7 bases in between. Germline V gene sequence: CDR1 DFQATT, CDR2 SNEGSKA (reference sequence). CDR3 coding DNA: TGCAGTGCTTCTAGCGACCAAGAGACCCAGTACTTC. It encodes CSASSDQETQYF.

The chain has TRBV6-1 and TRBJ1-1, with a weak D call TRBD1 (5 bases). This CDR3 has 15 residues. Germline CDR1 and CDR2: MNHNS and SASEGT. V gave up 5 bases and J gave up 0 bases, with 13 bases separating them. CDR3 in DNA: TGTGCCAGCAGTCAACCGGGACTCATGAACACTGAAGCTTTCTTT. This encodes CASSQPGLMNTEAFF.

The V gene is TRBV27, the J gene TRBJ2-5; D unresolved. The DNA end is a closer match to TRBJ2-1, so the J assignment may be wrong. Germline values: CDR1 MNHEY, CDR2 SMNVEV (reference sequence). This CDR3 is 16 amino acids long. Here the CDR3 DNA reads TGTGCCAGCAGTTTAGGTCAGCCCCTCTCCTACAATGAGCAGTTCTTC. Amino acids: CASSLGQPLSYNEQFF.

The gene calls are TRBV5-6 and TRBJ1-2; perhaps TRBD1 as D (5 bases). V shed 1 base and J shed 2 bases, with 12 bases lying between them. The CDR3 extends over 15 amino acids. The germline CDR1 and CDR2 sequences are SGHDT and YYEEEE. The CDR3 DNA follows: TGTGCCAGCAGCTTGTTCGGATGGGGGAACTATGGCTACACCTTC. This encodes CASSLFGWGNYGYTF.

This clonotype has ten or more counts. The rearrangement uses TRBV7-3 and TRBJ2-7; 7 positions match TRBD1. Germline loops: CDR1 SGHTA, CDR2 FQGTGA. The CDR3 is 15 residues long. V shed 5 bases and J 1 base; nucleotides not matched to a gene: 8. Here the CDR3 DNA reads TGTGCCAGCAGCGAAACCCCGGACAGGTCCTACGAGCAGTACTTC. Amino acids: CASSETPDRSYEQYF.

This clonotype showed up many times. The gene calls are TRBV28 and TRBJ1-1; 11 bases fit TRBD1. Germline-derived CDR1 and CDR2 are MDHEN and SYDVKM. V lost 6 bases and J lost 4; bases outside the gene matches: 7. The CDR3 extends over 15 amino acids. CDR3 coding DNA: TGTGCCAGCAGCTTAGCGGGGACAGGGGGCACTGAAGCTTTCTTT. Its translation is CASSLAGTGGTEAFF.

V gene TRBV5-1 combines with J gene TRBJ2-1, with 11 nucleotides matching TRBD2. The CDR3 runs to 15 residues. V shed 0 bases and J 5 bases; nucleotides not matched to a gene: 1. CDR1 and CDR2 from the germline V gene are SGHRS and YFSETQ. The CDR3 coding sequence is TGCGCCAGCAGCTTGGGACTAGCGGGAAACAATGAGCAGTTCTTC. Amino acids: CASSLGLAGNNEQFF. The full variable domain, rest sourced from reference TRBV5-1 and TRBJ2-1, is KAGVTQTPRYLIKTRGQQVTLSCSPISGHRSVSWYQQTPGQGLQFLFEYFSETQRNKGNFPGRFSGRQFSNSRSEMNVSTLELGDSALYLCASSLGLAGNNEQFFGPGTRLTVL.

This chain uses TRBV19 with TRBJ1-5; D unclear. Between the trimmed V and J ends, which lost 9 bases and 3 bases, there was a span of 12 bases. This CDR3 region has 13 residues. The V gene's germline CDR1 is LNHDA and CDR2 SQIVND (reference sequence). Here the CDR3 DNA reads TGTGCCAGCAGACGATCCCTCAATCAGCCCCAGCATTTT. Amino acids: CASRRSLNQPQHF. The complete variable domain, with remaining parts taken from reference TRBV19 and TRBJ1-5, reads DGGITQSPKYLFRKEGQNVTLSCEQNLNHDAMYWYRQDPGQGLRLIYYSQIVNDFQKGDIAEGYSVSREKKESFPLTVTSAQKNPTAFYLCASRRSLNQPQHFGDGTRLSIL.

The chain couples TRBV15 to TRBJ2-2; maybe TRBD1 (5 bases). V lost 0 bases to trimming and J lost 5 bases, with 13 bases between them. Germline values: CDR1 LNHNV, CDR2 YYDKDF (reference sequence). This CDR3 is built from 16 residues. CDR3 nucleotide sequence: TGTGCCACCAGCAGAGAAGTACACAGGCAAACCGGGGAGCTGTTTTTT. Amino acid sequence: CATSREVHRQTGELFF.

This clonotype was counted at least ten times. The chain is built from TRBV29-1 and TRBJ1-2, with D unresolved. Germline V gene data show CDR1 as SQVTM and CDR2 as ANQGSEA. The CDR3 contains 12 residues. V was cut by 4 bases and J by 4 bases, with 10 bases left in between. This CDR3 reads CSVVKVRYGYTF. Here the CDR3 DNA reads TGCAGCGTTGTTAAGGTCCGCTATGGCTACACCTTC.

This clonotype showed up many times. An end of the junction does not agree with germline; a read error may underlie this. The rearrangement links TRBV7-9 to TRBJ2-2, with unresolved D. Germline V gene data show CDR1 as SEHNR and CDR2 as FQNEAQ (reference sequence). The CDR3 is made up of 14 amino acids. The CDR3: CASSLAGNTGELFF. CDR3 nucleotide sequence: TGTGCTAGCAGCTTAGCAGGGAACACCGGGGAGCTGTTTTTT.

There are a few counts of this clonotype. The chain joins TRBV7-2 to TRBJ2-5; the match to TRBD2 covers 11 bases. Germline lookup yields CDR1 SGHTA and CDR2 FQGNSA. The CDR3 is 19 residues long. Germline trimming cut 0 bases from V and 6 bases from J; bases unmatched to any gene: 15. As DNA, the CDR3 is TGTGCCAGCAGCTTAGCCGGTACGAGACTAGCGGGATCTTTGAAGACCCAGTACTTC. It encodes CASSLAGTRLAGSLKTQYF.

This clonotype was detected ten times or more. The rearrangement links TRBV6-2 or TRBV6-3 to TRBJ1-5, with 9 bases fitting TRBD1. CDR1 and CDR2 (germline): MNHEY, SVGEGT. The length of the CDR3 is 15 residues. With 5 bases clipped from V and 2 bases from J, the junction kept 4 bases outside the gene matches. CDR3 in amino acids: CASSPRTGGNQPQHF. The CDR3 region has the DNA TGTGCCAGCAGTCCACGGACAGGGGGCAATCAGCCCCAGCATTTT.

V usage is TRBV30 and J usage is TRBJ1-2; possibly TRBD1 for D (6 bases). Looked up from germline, CDR1 is GTSNPN and CDR2 is SVGIG (reference sequence). Trimming stripped 2 bases from V and 1 base from J, with 17 bases between. The CDR3 loop spans 16 amino acids. The CDR3 coding sequence is TGTGCCTGGAGTTACCCAGGACAGAATAGTAACTATGGCTACACCTTC. Protein: CAWSYPGQNSNYGYTF.

This clonotype was seen a few times. The J gene is TRBJ2-1, the V gene TRBV6-2 or TRBV6-3, with 14 bases fitting TRBD2. This CDR3 is built from 15 residues. Per the germline V gene, CDR1 is MNHEY and CDR2 is SVGEGT. V shed 5 bases and J 10 bases; nucleotides not matched to a gene: 7. The CDR3 DNA follows: TGTGCCAGCAGTGTGGGACTAGCGGGAGTTAAGGAGCAGTTCTTC. Translated, it gives CASSVGLAGVKEQFF.

The DNA for the CDR3 is TGCAGTGCTAGAGTAACAGGGTCCGGCTACACCTTC. As protein: CSARVTGSGYTF. The chain has TRBV20-1 and TRBJ1-2, with D tentatively TRBD1 (6 bases). Germline CDR1 reads DFQATT; CDR2 reads SNEGSKA (reference sequence). V was clipped by 1 base and J by 8 bases, with 11 bases between them. CDR3 length equals 12 residues.

The chain links TRBV20-1 to TRBJ2-7; TRBD2 agrees at 10 bases. Looked up from germline, CDR1 is DFQATT and CDR2 is SNEGSKA (reference sequence). V trimming: 3 bases; J trimming: 6 bases; junction bases outside the gene matches: 8. The CDR3 spans 14 residues. CDR3 residues: CSASASGRASEQYF. CDR3 coding DNA: TGCAGTGCTAGTGCGAGCGGGAGGGCCTCCGAGCAGTACTTC.

This clonotype was counted between two and nine times. This chain links TRBV20-1 with TRBJ2-7; unclear D gene. The CDR3 has 12 residues. Germline values: CDR1 DFQATT, CDR2 SNEGSKA (reference sequence). V was pared by 4 bases and J by 2 bases, with 9 bases between. The CDR3 spells CSAIPLAYEQYF. The CDR3 region has the DNA TGCAGTGCTATCCCCCTCGCCTACGAGCAGTACTTC.

V is TRBV2 and J is TRBJ2-5; D call uncertain. The CDR3 runs to 13 residues. Trimming cost V 3 bases and J 7 bases, with 12 bases left between them. The germline gives CDR1 SNHLY, CDR2 FYNNEI. The CDR3 protein is CASSDPDLSTQYF. CDR3 coding DNA: TGTGCCAGCAGTGATCCGGACCTTTCGACCCAGTACTTC. Combining the CDR3 with reference TRBV2 and TRBJ2-5 gives the whole variable domain EPEVTQTPSHQVTQMGQEVILRCVPISNHLYFYWYRQILGQKVEFLVSFYNNEISEKSEIFDDQFSVERPDGSNFTLKIRSTKLEDSAMYFCASSDPDLSTQYFGPGTRLLVL.

This clonotype was recorded many times. The chain links TRBV24-1 to TRBJ1-2, with a possible D match to TRBD1 (6 bases). V dropped 9 bases and J dropped 6 bases, with 16 bases sitting between them. The CDR3 covers 13 residues. Germline V gene data show CDR1 as KGHDR and CDR2 as SFDVKD. The CDR3, as DNA: TGTGCCACCTCTATGGGGGCTGATAATGGCTACACCTTC. This gives the protein CATSMGADNGYTF.

This chain joins TRBV7-9 and TRBJ2-7; the D is unclear. Trimming shortened V by 5 bases and J by 7 bases, and 18 bases separated the two germline ends. Germline V gives CDR1 SEHNR, CDR2 FQNEAQ (reference sequence). CDR3 length equals 14 residues. CDR3 nucleotides: TGTGCCAGCAGCCTACCAAACGCAGCTCGGGAGCAGTACTTC. It is translated as CASSLPNAAREQYF.

This clonotype is a singleton in its sample. The chain is built from TRBV20-1 and TRBJ2-4, with unresolved D. Germline values: CDR1 DFQATT, CDR2 SNEGSKA (reference sequence). V was clipped by 5 bases and J by 1 base, with 15 bases between them. The CDR3 consists of 15 residues. The CDR3 DNA sequence: TGCAGTGCTTCAGACACCGACGACGCCAAAAACATTCAGTACTTC. Translation: CSASDTDDAKNIQYF.

This clonotype was recorded many times. This chain connects TRBV2 to TRBJ2-7, with 11 bases aligning to TRBD2. After removal of 8 bases from V and 5 bases from J, the junction contained 11 bases not matched to a gene. There are 15 residues in the CDR3. The germline gives CDR1 SNHLY, CDR2 FYNNEI. The DNA of the CDR3 is TGTGCCAGCCGAAAACAGACTAGCGGGAACCACGAGCAGTACTTC. It specifies CASRKQTSGNHEQYF.

This clonotype was detected many times. CDR3 protein: CASSLQGNQPQHF. CDR3 sequence (DNA): TGTGCCAGCAGCTTACAGGGCAATCAGCCCCAGCATTTT. This chain links TRBV7-2 with TRBJ1-5; D is ambiguous. Trimming pared 2 bases from V and 2 bases from J, leaving 4 bases between. This CDR3 comprises 13 residues. Germline V gives CDR1 SGHTA, CDR2 FQGNSA.

This chain uses TRBV7-2 with TRBJ2-7; the match to TRBD1 covers 9 bases. Germline CDR1 SGHTA, CDR2 FQGNSA. The CDR3 sequence is 16 residues long. V lost 6 bases, J lost 3 bases, and 12 bases stayed unmatched. For the CDR3, the DNA is TGTGCCAGCAGGGGGACAGGGATGTCGAGAGGCTACGAGCAGTACTTC. Protein sequence: CASRGTGMSRGYEQYF.

The genes are TRBV13 and TRBJ2-2; either TRBD1 or TRBD2 may supply D (5 bases each). Germline loops: CDR1 PRHDT, CDR2 FYEKMQ (reference sequence). The V and J ends lost 5 bases and 4 bases respectively, with 17 bases between them. The CDR3 is 16 amino acids. The CDR3 nucleotides read TGTGCCAGCAGCCCTATCGGGGCTAGGGGCACCGGGGAGCTGTTTTTT. It translates to CASSPIGARGTGELFF.

This clonotype was recorded a few times. The rearrangement joins TRBV18 to TRBJ1-2; D remains ambiguous. This CDR3 comprises 15 residues. Germline-derived CDR1 and CDR2 are KGHSH and LQKENI. Trimming cost V 5 bases and J 1 base, with 14 bases left between them. The CDR3 spells CASSTTERSNYGYTF. The CDR3 nucleotides read TGTGCCAGCTCAACTACAGAGAGGAGTAACTATGGCTACACCTTC. Based on the CDR3 plus reference TRBV18 and TRBJ1-2, the full variable domain is NAGVMQNPRHLVRRRGQEARLRCSPMKGHSHVYWYRQLPEEGLKFMVYLQKENIIDESGMPKERFSAEFPKEGPSILRIQQVVRGDSAAYFCASSTTERSNYGYTFGSGTRLTVV.

Here the CDR3 reads CASSPPGTLNQPQHF. CDR3 DNA: TGTGCCAGCAGCCCGCCCGGCACGCTCAATCAGCCCCAGCATTTT. The chain joins TRBV7-2 to TRBJ1-5; no firm D call. Trimming stripped 5 bases from V and 3 bases from J, with 14 bases between. From germline, CDR1 is SGHTA and CDR2 FQGNSA. This CDR3 has 15 residues. The full variable domain, in which reference TRBV7-2 and TRBJ1-5 provide the parts outside the CDR3, is GAGVSQSPSNKVTEKGKDVELRCDPISGHTALYWYRQSLGQGLEFLIYFQGNSAPDKSGLPSDRFSAERTGGSVSTLTIQRTQQEDSAVYLCASSPPGTLNQPQHFGDGTRLSIL.